Listed below are T cell receptor beta chains from one sample, sequenced in a study of post-analysis software for immune sequencing data. TCRdb used MiXCR to reprocess the PCR reads, holding one entry per CDR3 protein. The sample consists of some 690,000 distinct CDR3 sequences, 25% to 30% of them appearing once. Sequencing was carried out using blood. The receptors were gathered from a girl aged 5-17 years with multiple sclerosis. Both conserved end residues are part of each CDR3. D genes are given only for firm matches. Where a row states a size, it is once, few, many or the class of an expanded clone; other rows omit it.

CDR3aa	CDR3nt	abundance	d_gene	v_gene	j_gene
CSVVRDGGAYGYTF	TGCAGCGTTGTCCGGGACGGGGGAGCCTATGGCTACACCTTC	NA	NA	TRBV29-1	TRBJ1-2
CANSFTGTELYGYTF	TGCGCCAACAGCTTCACCGGGACGGAGCTCTATGGCTACACCTTC	NA	NA	TRBV5-1	TRBJ1-2
CASSFDGRRTEAFF	TGTGCCAGCAGTTTCGACGGGAGAAGGACTGAAGCTTTCTTT	few	NA	TRBV12-3/TRBV12-4	TRBJ1-1
CASSPRVGKETQYF	TGTGCCAGCAGTCCCCGGGTCGGCAAAGAGACCCAGTACTTC	NA	NA	TRBV12-3/TRBV12-4	TRBJ2-5
CASRGGVFEQFF	TGTGCCAGCAGGGGGGGCGTCTTTGAGCAGTTCTTC	few	NA	TRBV6-1	TRBJ2-1
CASSGSRDSRSVSYEQYF	TGTGCCAGCAGTGGATCCCGGGACAGCCGTTCGGTTTCCTACGAGCAGTACTTC	few	TRBD1	TRBV28	TRBJ2-7
CSVKGLAGSFVSSYEQYF	TGCAGCGTTAAAGGACTAGCGGGATCATTCGTCTCCTCCTACGAGCAGTACTTC	few	TRBD2	TRBV29-1	TRBJ2-7
CASSGSDRDTQYF	TGCGCCAGCAGTGGGTCCGACAGGGATACGCAGTATTTT	NA	NA	TRBV10-1	TRBJ2-3
CASSGPTGISYEQYF	TGTGCCAGCAGTGGGCCGACAGGGATTTCCTACGAGCAGTACTTC	few	TRBD1	TRBV28	TRBJ2-7
CASSDPQGLNYEQYF	TGTGCCAGCAGTGACCCTCAGGGGCTAAACTACGAGCAGTACTTC	many	NA	TRBV25-1	TRBJ2-7
CASSHRTRGKETQYF	TGTGCCAGCAGCCACCGGACACGGGGAAAAGAGACCCAGTACTTC	few	NA	TRBV11-2	TRBJ2-5
CASSPSISRTDTQYF	TGTGCCAGCAGCCCGTCAATAAGCCGCACAGATACGCAGTATTTT	few	NA	TRBV5-5	TRBJ2-3
CSARWDRPYEQYF	TGCAGTGCTAGGTGGGACAGGCCCTACGAGCAGTACTTC	many	TRBD1	TRBV20-1	TRBJ2-7
CASSLLTAYNEQFF	TGTGCCAGCAGCTTGTTAACAGCGTACAATGAGCAGTTCTTC	few	NA	TRBV7-9	TRBJ2-1
CASSLLGNPTDTQYF	TGCGCCAGCAGCTTGTTGGGAAACCCCACGGATACGCAGTATTTT	NA	NA	TRBV5-1	TRBJ2-3
CASSQEGTGPPHQPQHF	TGTGCCAGCAGCCAAGAGGGGACAGGGCCTCCGCATCAGCCCCAGCATTTT	few	TRBD1	TRBV4-2	TRBJ1-5
CASSYSMARLTNEKLFF	TGTGCCAGCAGTTACTCGATGGCGCGATTAACTAATGAAAAACTGTTTTTT	few	NA	TRBV6-5	TRBJ1-4
CASNPLAIDTQYF	TGCGCCAGCAACCCTCTGGCGATAGATACGCAGTATTTT	NA	NA	TRBV5-1	TRBJ2-3
CASSQVARATNEKLFF	TGCGCCAGCAGCCAAGTCGCCAGGGCAACTAATGAAAAACTGTTTTTT	few	NA	TRBV4-1	TRBJ1-4
CASSEAHREAFF	TGTGCCAGCAGTGAAGCTCACCGTGAAGCTTTCTTT	NA	NA	TRBV6-1	TRBJ1-1
CASSPDRFYSGANVLTF	TGTGCCAGCAGTCCGGACAGGTTTTACTCTGGGGCCAACGTCCTGACTTTC	NA	TRBD1	TRBV28	TRBJ2-6
CASSLGMGTEAFF	TGTGCCAGCAGTTTGGGGATGGGCACTGAAGCTTTCTTT	few	NA	TRBV12-3/TRBV12-4	TRBJ1-1
CSAMGREFSYEQYF	TGCAGTGCTATGGGTCGGGAGTTCTCCTACGAGCAGTACTTC	NA	NA	TRBV20-1	TRBJ2-7
CSARGGAQETQYF	TGCAGTGCACGGGGGGGGGCCCAAGAGACCCAGTACTTC	NA	TRBD2	TRBV20-1	TRBJ2-5
CASSVGGSQIYGYTF	TGTGCCAGCAGCGTAGGGGGCAGCCAAATCTATGGCTACACCTTC	NA	NA	TRBV9	TRBJ1-2
CASSLDGLSYEQYF	TGTGCCAGCAGCCTGGACGGCCTCTCCTACGAGCAGTACTTC	NA	NA	TRBV7-9	TRBJ2-7
CASSFGRQGEQYF	TGTGCCAGCAGTTTTGGGCGACAGGGGGAGCAGTACTTC	NA	TRBD1	TRBV27	TRBJ2-5
CSALAGGPADTQYF	TGCAGTGCTCTAGCGGGAGGGCCCGCAGATACGCAGTATTTT	few	TRBD2	TRBV20-1	TRBJ2-3
CATSDETGTVNAQYF	TGTGCCACCAGTGACGAAACCGGGACAGTTAATGCGCAGTATTTT	few	TRBD1	TRBV24-1	TRBJ2-3
CASSQRDSANYGYTF	TGTGCCAGCAGCCAAAGGGACAGCGCTAACTATGGCTACACCTTC	few	TRBD1	TRBV4-2	TRBJ1-2
CSVVEGMNTEAFF	TGCAGCGTTGTAGAGGGCATGAACACTGAAGCTTTCTTT	NA	NA	TRBV29-1	TRBJ1-1
CSAPRTVSYNEQFF	TGCAGTGCTCCAAGGACAGTTTCCTACAATGAGCAGTTCTTC	many	NA	TRBV20-1	TRBJ2-1
CASSAQGGSIGGEQFF	TGTGCCAGCAGTGCACAGGGCGGGAGCATTGGAGGTGAGCAGTTCTTC	NA	NA	TRBV25-1	TRBJ2-1
CAISGSPVAGKKKQFF	TGTGCCATCAGTGGATCGCCCGTGGCAGGGAAGAAAAAGCAGTTCTTC	few	NA	TRBV10-3	TRBJ2-1
CASSQSGALRKLFF	TGTGCCAGCAGCCAATCTGGGGCGTTGCGAAAACTGTTTTTT	few	NA	TRBV14	TRBJ1-4
CASSQETGIEAFF	TGCGCCAGCAGCCAGGAGACGGGGATTGAAGCTTTCTTT	NA	NA	TRBV4-3	TRBJ1-1